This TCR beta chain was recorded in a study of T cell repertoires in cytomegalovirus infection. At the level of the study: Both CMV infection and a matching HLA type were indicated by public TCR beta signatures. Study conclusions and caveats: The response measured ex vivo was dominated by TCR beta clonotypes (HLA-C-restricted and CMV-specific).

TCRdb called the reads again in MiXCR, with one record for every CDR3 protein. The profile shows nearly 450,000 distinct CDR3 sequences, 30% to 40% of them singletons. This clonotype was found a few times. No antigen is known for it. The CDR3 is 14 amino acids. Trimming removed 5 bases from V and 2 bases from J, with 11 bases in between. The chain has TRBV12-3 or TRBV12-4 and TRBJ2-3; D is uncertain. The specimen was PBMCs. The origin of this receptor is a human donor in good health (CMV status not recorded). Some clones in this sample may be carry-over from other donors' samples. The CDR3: CASSPRTFTDTQYF. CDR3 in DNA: TGTGCCAGCAGTCCCCGGACCTTCACAGATACGCAGTATTTT.